One and the same sample provided the 26 T cell receptor beta chains below, sequenced in a study of T cells in Graves' hyperthyroidism and ophthalmopathy (dated by TCRdb to the late 2010s). The protocol used for the library was multiplex PCR. Sequencing was performed on an Illumina HiSeq 2000. The TCR beta CDR3 regions were amplified from RNA transcripts. A first-round RT-PCR of the TCR CDR3 used the HTBI primer set with the Qiagen OneStep RT-PCR kit. TCRdb ran its own pipeline on the public reads, namely fastp trimming at Q25 and MiXCR clone calling, and kept in-frame beta chains. Each entry merges the rows of one CDR3 protein and shows their most common DNA and genes. This sample comprises about 250,000 distinct CDR3 sequences, 15% of them detected only once. Jointly, the top ten make up roughly 30% of the sample. Sequencing was carried out using blood. Receptors originate from a woman in her forties or fifties with Graves' hyperthyroidism that later progressed to Graves' ophthalmopathy.

The chain is built from TRBV4-2 and TRBJ2-1; 9 positions agree with TRBD2. The V and J ends lost 0 bases and 5 bases, in that order; junction bases with no gene match: 5. CDR3 length equals 16 residues. Germline CDR1 is LGHNA and CDR2 is YNFKEQ. The CDR3 coding sequence is TGTGCCAGCAGCCAAGATCTGCGGGGGGGGAACAATGAGCAGTTCTTC. It is translated as CASSQDLRGGNNEQFF.

This clonotype has a count of ten or more. The rearrangement uses TRBV2 and TRBJ2-6; 11 bases fit TRBD2. V dropped 3 bases and J dropped 0; count of bases not matched to a gene: 7. The V gene's germline CDR1 is SNHLY and CDR2 FYNNEI. CDR3 length equals 19 residues. CDR3 sequence (DNA): TGTGCCAGCAGTGAGTCGACTAGCGGGGTGATCTCTGGGGCCAACGTCCTGACTTTC. Residues: CASSESTSGVISGANVLTF.

This clonotype was picked up many times. CDR3 loop: CASSYGLSAGQPQHF. The DNA for the CDR3 is TGTGCCAGCAGTTATGGGTTGTCCGCGGGTCAGCCCCAGCATTTT. The chain has TRBV6-1 and TRBJ1-5; D remains unclear. The CDR3 has 15 residues. Germline loops: CDR1 MNHNS, CDR2 SASEGT. V lost 5 bases and J 6 bases, leaving 17 bases between the germline ends.

This clonotype was counted at least ten times. V and J are TRBV5-1 and TRBJ2-5; D is ambiguous. Germline V gene lookup returns CDR1 SGHRS and CDR2 YFSETQ. This CDR3 is 14 amino acids long. V was cut by 4 bases and J by 0 bases, with 10 bases left in between. CDR3 sequence (DNA): TGCGCCAGCAGCCCCGCCGGGTACCAAGAGACCCAGTACTTC. It specifies CASSPAGYQETQYF.

This clonotype has at least ten counts. This rearrangement joins TRBV6-6 to TRBJ2-2; the D is unclear. Trimming took 0 bases from V and 5 from J, leaving 1 base between them. Germline V gene data show CDR1 as MNHNY and CDR2 as SVGAGI (reference sequence). The CDR3 has 12 amino acids. The CDR3 sequence is CASSYSTGELFF. The CDR3 DNA sequence: TGTGCCAGCAGTTACTCGACCGGGGAGCTGTTTTTT.

This clonotype was observed a handful of times. V and J are TRBV4-1 and TRBJ2-7, with 7 positions matching TRBD1. The V gene end was trimmed by 0 bases and the J gene end by 3 bases; junction bases not matched to a gene: 2. The germline gives CDR1 MGHRA, CDR2 YSYEKL. This CDR3 spans 14 amino acids. The CDR3 spells CASSQEPGGYEQYF. Here the CDR3 DNA reads TGCGCCAGCAGCCAAGAACCAGGGGGCTACGAGCAGTACTTC.

This clonotype was counted ten times or more. J is TRBJ2-7 and V is TRBV5-1; 12 nucleotides line up with TRBD2. From germline, CDR1 is SGHRS and CDR2 YFSETQ. J lost 1 base, V lost 4 bases, and 6 bases had no gene match. This CDR3 is built from 16 residues. The CDR3: CASSPLAGGSSYEQYF. For the CDR3, the DNA is TGCGCCAGCAGCCCGCTAGCGGGAGGGAGTTCCTACGAGCAGTACTTC.

Only a few counts were recorded for this clonotype. The V call is TRBV9, the J call TRBJ2-7, with D uncertain. The length of the CDR3 is 14 residues. The germline V and J ends were trimmed by 4 bases and 1 base, with 12 bases remaining between them. Looked up from germline, CDR1 is SGDLS and CDR2 is YYNGEE. The DNA of the CDR3 is TGTGCCAGCAGCCCATTAGAGTATTCCTACGAGCAGTACTTC. It specifies CASSPLEYSYEQYF.

This clonotype was observed at least ten times. The DNA for the CDR3 is TGTGCCAGCAGCCGGACAGGGGTTAACTATGGCTACACCTTC. Its translation: CASSRTGVNYGYTF. The genes are TRBV3-1 and TRBJ1-2; 9 nucleotides match TRBD1. The ends lost 4 bases at V and 1 base at J; junction bases unmatched: 1. The CDR3 consists of 14 residues. CDR1 LGHDT and CDR2 YNNKEL come from the germline V gene (reference sequence).

This clonotype was detected ten times or more. The chain's CDR3 is CASYLFTTGERGYTF. CDR3 nucleotide sequence: TGTGCCAGCTACCTATTCACCACAGGGGAACGGGGCTACACCTTC. The V and J genes are TRBV7-2 and TRBJ1-2; 7 nucleotides line up with TRBD1. V shed 8 bases and J 8 bases; nucleotides not matched to a gene: 17. Germline values: CDR1 SGHTA, CDR2 FQGNSA. The CDR3 sequence is 15 residues long.

This clonotype has ten or more counts. The chain recombines TRBV5-1 with TRBJ1-2; TRBD1 matches 7 bases. The CDR3 loop spans 13 amino acids. The ends lost 4 bases at V and 4 bases at J; junction bases unmatched: 4. CDR1 and CDR2 from the germline V gene are SGHRS and YFSETQ. The CDR3 region is CASSEGQTYGYTF. For the CDR3, the DNA is TGCGCCAGCAGCGAGGGACAGACCTATGGCTACACCTTC.

This clonotype was seen at least ten times. This rearrangement joins TRBV28 to TRBJ2-3, with D possibly being TRBD1 or TRBD2 (6 bases each). V was trimmed by 1 base and J by 6 bases, leaving 11 bases between them. From germline, CDR1 is MDHEN and CDR2 SYDVKM. There are 14 residues in the CDR3. Here the CDR3 reads CASSLFPGADTQYF. CDR3 sequence (DNA): TGTGCCAGCAGTTTATTCCCGGGGGCCGATACGCAGTATTTT.

This clonotype was seen many times. DNA of the CDR3: TGTGCCAGCAAGTTAACTAGTGGCGGCGAGACCCAGTACTTC. This sequence encodes CASKLTSGGETQYF. The chain uses TRBV7-9 and TRBJ2-5; possibly TRBD2 for D (5 bases). Germline lookup yields CDR1 SEHNR and CDR2 FQNEAQ (reference sequence). V was shortened by 7 bases and J by 5 bases, with 17 bases between the two germline ends. This CDR3 has 14 residues.

This clonotype was seen many times. The CDR3 DNA reads TGCGCCAGCAGGACTCCAGCCGGGGAGCTGTTTTTT. This codes for CASRTPAGELFF. The rearrangement joins TRBV5-1 to TRBJ2-2; D is unresolved. CDR1 is SGHRS and CDR2 is YFSETQ in the germline V gene. Deletions cut 5 bases from V and 6 bases from J, with 8 bases between. The CDR3 runs 12 residues.

In its sample, this clonotype was seen many times. The genes are TRBV7-2 and TRBJ2-3; no firm D call. Germline CDR1 SGHTA, CDR2 FQGNSA. V was pared by 5 bases and J by 4 bases, with 7 bases between. The CDR3 is 12 residues long. CDR3 residues: CASSPASDTQYF. The CDR3 nucleotides read TGTGCCAGCAGCCCCGCGTCAGATACGCAGTATTTT.

This clonotype was seen a handful of times. This rearrangement joins TRBV6-1 to TRBJ2-7; 8 nucleotides line up with TRBD2. Per the germline V gene, CDR1 is MNHNS and CDR2 is SASEGT. This CDR3 comprises 16 residues. Germline trimming cut 4 bases from V and 2 bases from J; bases unmatched to any gene: 10. The CDR3 DNA sequence: TGTGCCAGCAGTGGGGATAGCGGGGAGACCCCCTACGAGCAGTACTTC. As protein: CASSGDSGETPYEQYF.

The J gene is TRBJ2-5, the V gene TRBV19; the D gene could be TRBD1 or TRBD2 (5 bases each). The V and J ends lost 7 bases and 5 bases respectively, with 11 bases between them. Germline V gives CDR1 LNHDA, CDR2 SQIVND (reference sequence). This CDR3 spans 12 amino acids. CDR3 bases: TGTGCCAGTAACAATCGGGGCGAGACCCAGTACTTC. Its translation is CASNNRGETQYF.

This clonotype was counted many times. The gene calls are TRBV3-1 and TRBJ1-5; a weak D match, TRBD1 (6 bases). This CDR3 has 17 residues. Between the trimmed V and J ends, which lost 0 bases and 5 bases, there was a span of 17 bases. Germline V gene data show CDR1 as LGHDT and CDR2 as YNNKEL (reference sequence). CDR3 DNA sequence: TGTGCCAGCAGCCAAGATTTAGTGCAAGAGGGGGATCAGCCCCAGCATTTT. It is translated as CASSQDLVQEGDQPQHF. Full variable domain (rest looked up from reference TRBV3-1 and TRBJ1-5): DTAVSQTPKYLVTQMGNDKSIKCEQNLGHDTMYWYKQDSKKFLKIMFSYNNKELIINETVPNRFSPKSPDKAHLNLHINSLELGDSAVYFCASSQDLVQEGDQPQHFGDGTRLSIL.

The chain's CDR3 is CASSPMDSSNYGYTF. The CDR3 coding sequence is TGTGCCAGCAGCCCAATGGACAGCTCCAACTATGGCTACACCTTC. The chain uses TRBV27 and TRBJ1-2; D possibly corresponds to TRBD1 (6 bases). The CDR3 has 15 amino acids. V was trimmed by 6 bases and J by 2 bases, leaving 16 bases between them. The germline CDR1 and CDR2 sequences are MNHEY and SMNVEV (reference sequence).

The chain is built from TRBV27 and TRBJ1-2; D is unclear. The length of the CDR3 is 14 residues. With 2 bases removed from V and 5 bases from J, the gap between germline ends came to 12 bases. Germline CDR1 reads MNHEY; CDR2 reads SMNVEV (reference sequence). The CDR3 DNA reads as TGTGCCAGCAGTTTACGAAGGATAGGTTATGGCTACACCTTC. Translating it yields CASSLRRIGYGYTF.

There are a few counts of this clonotype. Here the CDR3 DNA reads TGTGCCAGCAGTTACTCTCGGGGAAACACCGGGGAGCTGTTTTTT. Translated, it gives CASSYSRGNTGELFF. The chain recombines TRBV6-5 with TRBJ2-2; a weak D match, TRBD2 (5 bases). The CDR3 loop spans 15 amino acids. CDR1 and CDR2 (germline): MNHEY, SVGAGI. Trimming took 0 bases from V and 2 from J, leaving 7 bases between them.

This clonotype was counted at least ten times. The V call is TRBV28, the J call TRBJ2-5; 9 nucleotides match TRBD1. Germline V gene lookup returns CDR1 MDHEN and CDR2 SYDVKM. After removal of 3 bases from V and 5 bases from J, the junction contained 10 bases not matched to a gene. This CDR3 comprises 16 residues. This CDR3 reads CASSFGTGTGWETQYF. The CDR3 DNA is TGTGCCAGCAGTTTTGGCACAGGGACAGGGTGGGAGACCCAGTACTTC.

This clonotype was counted many times. V is TRBV5-6 and J is TRBJ2-5, with D perhaps matching TRBD2 (5 bases). The CDR3 is made up of 14 amino acids. The ends were cut back, 3 bases at V and 8 bases at J, with 17 bases in the middle. Germline CDR1 SGHDT, CDR2 YYEEEE. The CDR3 region has the DNA TGTGCCAGCAGCTCTCTTACGCAGGCGGGTACCCAGTACTTC. It translates to CASSSLTQAGTQYF.

This clonotype has ten or more counts. The gene calls are TRBV6-6 and TRBJ1-5, with D possibly TRBD1 on 5 matching bases. The CDR3 loop spans 15 amino acids. V shed 2 bases and J shed 7 bases, with 15 bases lying between them. Looked up from germline, CDR1 is MNHNY and CDR2 is SVGAGI (reference sequence). The CDR3 protein is CASSYGSQGGQPQHF. CDR3 sequence (DNA): TGTGCCAGCAGTTACGGTTCTCAGGGTGGGCAGCCCCAGCATTTT.

V gene TRBV19 combines with J gene TRBJ1-1; TRBD1 agrees at 10 bases. Germline V lookup: CDR1 LNHDA, CDR2 SQIVND (reference sequence). V lost 1 base to trimming and J lost 10 bases; unmatched junction nucleotides: 6. The CDR3 length is 14 residues. The CDR3 DNA follows: TGTGCCAGTAGTATAGGTGGGACAGGGGATCGAGCTTTCTTT. Its protein is CASSIGGTGDRAFF.

This clonotype came up many times. The rearrangement uses TRBV12-3 or TRBV12-4 and TRBJ2-7; D gene unclear. The CDR3 runs 12 residues. Trimming removed 5 bases at V and 0 bases at J, with 5 bases between. The CDR3 sequence is CASSESSYEQYF. The CDR3 region has the DNA TGTGCCAGCAGTGAGAGCTCCTACGAGCAGTACTTC.